This T cell receptor beta chain was sequenced in a study of T cells in Graves' hyperthyroidism and ophthalmopathy. Per germline, CDR1 SEHNR and CDR2 FQNEAQ (reference sequence). The CDR3 sequence is 13 residues long. The V and J ends lost 6 bases and 9 bases respectively, with 17 bases between them. Of note for this clonotype: Its antigen is unidentified.

Criteria for exclusion of patients were uncontrolled infection, other autoimmune disease, pregnancy or lactation. Regarding the study as a whole: Clonotypes that were expanded in thyroid above 0.001 mostly appeared in blood too.

Regions amplified from RNA transcripts were the TCR beta CDR3 regions. An initial round of RT-PCR targeting the TCR CDR3 relied on the HTBI primer set. TCRdb independently ran MiXCR on the multiplex PCR reads; one entry per CDR3 protein. Of some 500,000 distinct CDR3 sequences in the sample, around 15% are singletons; the top ten hold less than 30%. Sequenced: blood. This chain uses TRBV7-9 with TRBJ2-5, with a tentative D call TRBD1 (5 bases). The TCR sequence derives from a woman aged 25 to 39 with Graves' ophthalmopathy. For the CDR3, the DNA is TGTGCCAGCAGACCCGGACACACTTCTCCCCAGTACTTC. It encodes CASRPGHTSPQYF.